This T cell receptor (beta chain) was captured in a study of cytomegalovirus exposure and HLA in healthy donors. Worth noting for this clone: The antigen is not known.

In the PCR, 60 Vbeta and 13 Jbeta primers were used. Some clones are missing from TCRdb's copy, which holds only in-frame ones; the method was immunoSEQ multiplex PCR. The table shows approximately 130,000 clones, with 76% occurring only once. Study-level results: The study listed 164 cytomegalovirus-associated TCR beta chains. Information on immune exposure was restricted to one variable (CMV serostatus). Follow-up analysis found HLA locus-dependent TCR association rates, highest for DRB1 and lowest for HLA-C.

From germline, CDR1 is MDHEN and CDR2 SYDVKM. CDR3 length: 17 residues. The ends were cut back, 5 bases at V and 5 bases at J, with 24 bases in the middle. The sequence was collected from a female donor in good health and CMV-seropositive. The chain joins TRBV28 to TRBJ2-5; D is perhaps TRBD2 (6 bases). The sample was PBMCs. The CDR3, as DNA: TGTGCCAGCAGTCAGAATCGGTATAGCGGTCAAGGGGAGACCCAGTACTTC. Protein product: CASSQNRYSGQGETQYF.